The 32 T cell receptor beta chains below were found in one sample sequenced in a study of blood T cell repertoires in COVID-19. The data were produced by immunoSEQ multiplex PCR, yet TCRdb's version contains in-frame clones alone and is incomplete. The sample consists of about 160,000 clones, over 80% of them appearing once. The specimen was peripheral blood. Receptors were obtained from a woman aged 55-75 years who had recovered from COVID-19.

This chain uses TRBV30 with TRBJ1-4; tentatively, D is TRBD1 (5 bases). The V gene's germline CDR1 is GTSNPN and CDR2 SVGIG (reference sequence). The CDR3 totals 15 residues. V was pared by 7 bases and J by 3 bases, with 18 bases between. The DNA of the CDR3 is TGTGCCTTACTTCAGGGAGGGAAAGCTAATGAAAAACTGTTTTTT. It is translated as CALLQGGKANEKLFF.

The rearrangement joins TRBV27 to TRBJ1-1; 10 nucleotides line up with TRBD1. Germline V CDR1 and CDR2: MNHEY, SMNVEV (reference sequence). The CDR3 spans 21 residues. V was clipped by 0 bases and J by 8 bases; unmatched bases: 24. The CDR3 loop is CASSLSMYDPYGQGGSREAFF. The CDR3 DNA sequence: TGTGCCAGCAGTTTATCGATGTATGATCCTTATGGACAGGGGGGTTCCCGGGAAGCTTTCTTT.

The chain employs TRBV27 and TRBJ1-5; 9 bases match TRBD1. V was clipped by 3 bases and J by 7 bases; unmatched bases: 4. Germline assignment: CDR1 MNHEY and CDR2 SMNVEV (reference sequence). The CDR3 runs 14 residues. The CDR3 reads CASSFQGQGQPQHF. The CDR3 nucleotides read TGTGCCAGCAGTTTCCAGGGACAGGGCCAGCCCCAGCATTTT.

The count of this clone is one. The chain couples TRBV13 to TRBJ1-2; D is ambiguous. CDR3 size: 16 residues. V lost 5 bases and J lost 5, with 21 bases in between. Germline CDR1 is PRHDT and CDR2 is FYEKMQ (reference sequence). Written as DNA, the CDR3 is TGTGCCAGCAGCCCCTGGCCGCTCCCGATCGAATATGGCTACACCTTC. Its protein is CASSPWPLPIEYGYTF.

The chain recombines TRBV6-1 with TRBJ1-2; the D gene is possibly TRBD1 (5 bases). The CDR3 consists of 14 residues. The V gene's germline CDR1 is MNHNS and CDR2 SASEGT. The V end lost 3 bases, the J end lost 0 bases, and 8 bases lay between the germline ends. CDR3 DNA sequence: TGTGCCAGCAGTGAGGGGGGGTCTAACTATGGCTACACCTTC. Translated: CASSEGGSNYGYTF.

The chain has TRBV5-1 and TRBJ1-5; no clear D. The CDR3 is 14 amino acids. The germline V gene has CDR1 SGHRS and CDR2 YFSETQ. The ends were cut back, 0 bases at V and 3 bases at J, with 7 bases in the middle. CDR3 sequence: CASSLAGNNQPQHF. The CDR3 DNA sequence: TGCGCCAGCAGCTTGGCAGGAAACAATCAGCCCCAGCATTTT. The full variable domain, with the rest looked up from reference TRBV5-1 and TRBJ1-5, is KAGVTQTPRYLIKTRGQQVTLSCSPISGHRSVSWYQQTPGQGLQFLFEYFSETQRNKGNFPGRFSGRQFSNSRSEMNVSTLELGDSALYLCASSLAGNNQPQHFGDGTRLSIL.

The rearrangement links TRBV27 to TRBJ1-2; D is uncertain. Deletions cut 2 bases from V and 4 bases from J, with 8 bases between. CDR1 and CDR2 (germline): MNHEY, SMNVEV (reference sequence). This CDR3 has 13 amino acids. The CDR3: CASSLQVGYGYTF. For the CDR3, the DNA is TGTGCCAGCAGTTTACAGGTGGGCTATGGCTACACCTTC.

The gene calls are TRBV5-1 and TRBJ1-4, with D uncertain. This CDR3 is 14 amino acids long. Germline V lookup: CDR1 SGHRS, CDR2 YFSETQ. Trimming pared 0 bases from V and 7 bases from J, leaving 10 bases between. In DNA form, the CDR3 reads TGCGCCAGCAGCTTGGCGGGGTCAGGTGAAAAACTGTTTTTT. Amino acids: CASSLAGSGEKLFF.

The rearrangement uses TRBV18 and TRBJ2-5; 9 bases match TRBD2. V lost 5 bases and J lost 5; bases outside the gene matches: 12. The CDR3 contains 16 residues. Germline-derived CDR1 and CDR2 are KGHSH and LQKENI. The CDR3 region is CASSIYSAGGPETQYF. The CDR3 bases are TGTGCCAGCTCAATTTACTCCGCGGGGGGGCCGGAGACCCAGTACTTC.

CDR3 nucleotide sequence: TGTGCCAGCAGAAGACTAGCGGGCCTTGGACACGAGCAGTACTTC. Amino acids: CASRRLAGLGHEQYF. The V gene is TRBV5-6, the J gene TRBJ2-7; TRBD2 matches 10 bases. The germline V gene encodes CDR1 SGHDT and CDR2 YYEEEE. V gave up 5 bases and J gave up 5 bases; unmatched junction bases: 10. This CDR3 is 15 amino acids long.

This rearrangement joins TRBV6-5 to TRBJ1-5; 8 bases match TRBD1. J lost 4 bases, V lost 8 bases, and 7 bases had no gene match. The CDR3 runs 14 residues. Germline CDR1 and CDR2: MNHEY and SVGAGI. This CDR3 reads CASLGTGLNQPQHF. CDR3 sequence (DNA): TGTGCCAGCCTAGGGACAGGATTAAATCAGCCCCAGCATTTT.

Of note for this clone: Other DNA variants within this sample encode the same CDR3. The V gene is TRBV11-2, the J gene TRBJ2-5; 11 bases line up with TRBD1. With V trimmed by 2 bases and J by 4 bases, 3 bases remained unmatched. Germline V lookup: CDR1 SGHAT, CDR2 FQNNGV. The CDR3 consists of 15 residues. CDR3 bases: TGTGCCAGCAGCTTACTGGGACAGGGGGGAGAGACCCAGTACTTC. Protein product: CASSLLGQGGETQYF.

The DNA for the CDR3 is TGTGCCAGCAGCTTCGGGGCTAGCGGATTTTACAATGAGCAGTTCTTC. This codes for CASSFGASGFYNEQFF. The gene calls are TRBV5-8 and TRBJ2-1; 7 nucleotides line up with TRBD2. Germline CDR1 SGHTS, CDR2 YDEGEE. The CDR3 extends over 16 amino acids. The V segment lost 2 bases and the J segment 4 bases; nucleotides outside the gene matches: 9.

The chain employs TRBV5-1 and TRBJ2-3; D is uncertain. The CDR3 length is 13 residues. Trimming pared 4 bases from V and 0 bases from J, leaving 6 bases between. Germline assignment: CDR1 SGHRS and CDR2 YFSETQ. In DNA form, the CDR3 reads TGCGCCAGCAGCCCTACTAGCACAGATACGCAGTATTTT. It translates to CASSPTSTDTQYF.

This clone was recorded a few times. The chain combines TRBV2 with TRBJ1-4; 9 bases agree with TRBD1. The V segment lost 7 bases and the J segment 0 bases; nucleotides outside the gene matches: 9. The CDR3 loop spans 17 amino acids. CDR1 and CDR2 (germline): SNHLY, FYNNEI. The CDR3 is CASNRDRAQPTNEKLFF. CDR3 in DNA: TGTGCCAGCAATCGGGACAGGGCCCAACCAACTAATGAAAAACTGTTTTTT.

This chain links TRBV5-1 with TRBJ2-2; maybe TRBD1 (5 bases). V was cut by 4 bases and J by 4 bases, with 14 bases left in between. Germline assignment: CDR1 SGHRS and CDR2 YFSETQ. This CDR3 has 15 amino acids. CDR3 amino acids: CASSTEGVVTGELFF. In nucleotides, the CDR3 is TGCGCCAGCAGCACGGAAGGGGTTGTCACCGGGGAGCTGTTTTTT.

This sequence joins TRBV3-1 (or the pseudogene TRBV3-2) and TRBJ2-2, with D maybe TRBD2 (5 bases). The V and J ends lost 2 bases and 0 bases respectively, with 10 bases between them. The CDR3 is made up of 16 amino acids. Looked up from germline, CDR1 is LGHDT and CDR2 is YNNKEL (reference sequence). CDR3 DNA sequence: TGTGCCAGCAGCCAAAGGCCGGGATCGAACACCGGGGAGCTGTTTTTT. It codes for CASSQRPGSNTGELFF.

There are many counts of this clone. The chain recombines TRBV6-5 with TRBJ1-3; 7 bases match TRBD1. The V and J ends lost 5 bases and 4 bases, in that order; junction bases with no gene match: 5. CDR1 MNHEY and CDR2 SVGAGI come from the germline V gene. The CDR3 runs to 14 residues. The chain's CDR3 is CASSPRDRGNTIYF. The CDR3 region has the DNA TGTGCCAGCAGTCCCCGGGACAGAGGAAACACCATATATTTT.

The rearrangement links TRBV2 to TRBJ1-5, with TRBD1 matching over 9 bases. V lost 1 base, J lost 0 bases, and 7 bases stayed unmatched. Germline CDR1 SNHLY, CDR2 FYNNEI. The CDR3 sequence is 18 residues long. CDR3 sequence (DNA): TGTGCCAGCAGTGAAGTGTGGACAGGGGTTTATAGCAATCAGCCCCAGCATTTT. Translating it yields CASSEVWTGVYSNQPQHF.

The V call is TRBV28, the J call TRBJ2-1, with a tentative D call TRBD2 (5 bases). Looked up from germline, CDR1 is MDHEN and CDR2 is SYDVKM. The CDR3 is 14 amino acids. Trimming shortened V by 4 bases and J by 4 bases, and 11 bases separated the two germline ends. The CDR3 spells CASSSGLVYNEQFF. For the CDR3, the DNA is TGTGCCAGCAGTTCGGGGTTGGTATACAATGAGCAGTTCTTC.

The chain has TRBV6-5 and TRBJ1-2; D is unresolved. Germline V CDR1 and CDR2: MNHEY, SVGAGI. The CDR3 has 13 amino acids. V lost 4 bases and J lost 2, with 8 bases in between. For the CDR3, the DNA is TGTGCCAGCAGTTCCTACGGGAACTATGGCTACACCTTC. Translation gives CASSSYGNYGYTF.

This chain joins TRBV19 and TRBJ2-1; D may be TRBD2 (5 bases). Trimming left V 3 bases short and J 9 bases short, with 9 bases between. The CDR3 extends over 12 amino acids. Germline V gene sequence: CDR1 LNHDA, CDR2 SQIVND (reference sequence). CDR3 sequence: CASSMRVSEQFF. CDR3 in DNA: TGTGCCAGTAGTATGAGGGTTAGTGAGCAGTTCTTC.

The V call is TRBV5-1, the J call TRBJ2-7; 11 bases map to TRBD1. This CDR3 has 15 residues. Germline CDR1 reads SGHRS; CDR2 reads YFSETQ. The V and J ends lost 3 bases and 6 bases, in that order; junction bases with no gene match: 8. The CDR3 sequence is CASSYGQGASGEQYF. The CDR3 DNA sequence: TGCGCCAGCAGCTACGGACAGGGGGCGAGTGGCGAGCAGTACTTC.

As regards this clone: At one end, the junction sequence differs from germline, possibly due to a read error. The CDR3 reads CASSQGRDSNNEQFF. CDR3 bases: TGTGCCAGCAGCCAGGGCCGGGACTCCAACAATGAGCAGTTCTTC. The V gene is TRBV4-2, the J gene TRBJ2-1; TRBD2 is a possible D gene (6 bases). The CDR3 spans 15 residues. Germline V gives CDR1 LGHNA, CDR2 YNFKEQ.

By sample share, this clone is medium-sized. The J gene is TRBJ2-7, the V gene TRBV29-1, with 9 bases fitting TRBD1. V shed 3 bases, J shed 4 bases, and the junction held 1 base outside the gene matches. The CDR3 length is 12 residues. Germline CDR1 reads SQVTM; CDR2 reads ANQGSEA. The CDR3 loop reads CSVEDRGYEQYF. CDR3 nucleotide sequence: TGCAGCGTTGAGGACAGGGGTTACGAGCAGTACTTC.

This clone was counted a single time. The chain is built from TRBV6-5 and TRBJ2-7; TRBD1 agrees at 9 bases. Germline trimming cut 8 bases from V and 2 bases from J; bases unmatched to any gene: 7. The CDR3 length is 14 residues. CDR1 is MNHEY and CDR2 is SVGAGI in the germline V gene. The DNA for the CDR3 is TGTGCCAGCGTCCGAGGACAGGGGACCTACGAGCAGTACTTC. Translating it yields CASVRGQGTYEQYF.

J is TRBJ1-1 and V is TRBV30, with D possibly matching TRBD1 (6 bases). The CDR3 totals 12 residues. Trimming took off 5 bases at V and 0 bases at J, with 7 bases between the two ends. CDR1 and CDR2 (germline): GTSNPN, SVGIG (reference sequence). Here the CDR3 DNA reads TGTGCCTGGCAGGGGATGAACACTGAAGCTTTCTTT. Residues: CAWQGMNTEAFF.

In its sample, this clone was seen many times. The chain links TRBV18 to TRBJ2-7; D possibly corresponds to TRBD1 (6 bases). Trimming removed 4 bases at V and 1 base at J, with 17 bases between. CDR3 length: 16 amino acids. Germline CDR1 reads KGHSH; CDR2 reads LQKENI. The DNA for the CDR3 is TGTGCCAGCTCACGCTTACCGGGACAACGATCCTACGAGCAGTACTTC. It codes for CASSRLPGQRSYEQYF.

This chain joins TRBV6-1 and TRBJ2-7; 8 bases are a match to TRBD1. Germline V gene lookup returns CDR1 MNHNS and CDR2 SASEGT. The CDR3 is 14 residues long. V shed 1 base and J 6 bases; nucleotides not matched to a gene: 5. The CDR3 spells CASSEVDRAVEQYF. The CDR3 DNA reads TGTGCCAGCAGTGAAGTGGACAGGGCGGTCGAGCAGTACTTC.

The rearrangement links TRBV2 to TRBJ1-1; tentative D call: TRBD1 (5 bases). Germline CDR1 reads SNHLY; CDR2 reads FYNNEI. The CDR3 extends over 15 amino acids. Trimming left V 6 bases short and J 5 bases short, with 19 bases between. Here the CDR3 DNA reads TGTGCCAGCAGGCCCGGAGGGGCCGGCATAACTGAAGCTTTCTTT. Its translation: CASRPGGAGITEAFF.

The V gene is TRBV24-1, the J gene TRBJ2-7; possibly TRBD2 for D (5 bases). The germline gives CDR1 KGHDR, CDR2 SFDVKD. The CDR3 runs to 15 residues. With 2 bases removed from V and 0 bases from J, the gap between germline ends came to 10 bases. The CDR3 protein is CATSDSTGISYEQYF. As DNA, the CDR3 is TGTGCCACCAGTGATTCAACGGGGATCTCCTACGAGCAGTACTTC.

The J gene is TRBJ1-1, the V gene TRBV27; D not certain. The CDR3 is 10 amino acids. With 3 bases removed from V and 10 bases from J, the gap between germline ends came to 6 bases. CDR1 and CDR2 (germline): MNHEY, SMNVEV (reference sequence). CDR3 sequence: CASSFPVAFF. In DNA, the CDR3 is TGTGCCAGCAGTTTCCCGGTAGCTTTCTTT.